The rows below give T cell receptor beta chains drawn from one sample of a study of shared clonotypes between healthy human individuals. Clones were read by immunoSEQ multiplex PCR, and TCRdb kept only the in-frame ones, dropping some. Counted here are about 800,000 clones, roughly 96% occurring once; the ten biggest clones make up under 0.25%. Sequencing input: naive CD8+ T cells sorted from blood. The receptor set was obtained from a man between 25 and 39 years old in good health. The CDR3 runs from the conserved cysteine through the conserved F or W. The D gene is left open where the match is weak. The size field is filled for only some rows; it gives once, few, many or a size class.

j_gene | v_gene | d_gene | len | abundance | CDR3nt | CDR3aa
TRBJ1-1 | TRBV5-1 | NA | 14 | NA | TGCGCCAGCAGCTCGTCGGGGGGAGGCACTGAAGCTTTCTTT | CASSSSGGGTEAFF
TRBJ1-5 | TRBV4-1 | NA | 14 | NA | TGCGCCAGCAGCCAAGATGCCCCTGGGTTGCCCCAGCATTTT | CASSQDAPGLPQHF
TRBJ2-7 | TRBV19 | TRBD2 | 15 | few | TGTGCCAGTAGTACTCTAGCGGGAGCGTACTACGAGCAGTACTTC | CASSTLAGAYYEQYF
TRBJ1-1 | TRBV28 | NA | 11 | NA | TGTGCCACCCCACCCGCCGATGGGGCTTTCTTT | CATPPADGAFF
TRBJ2-2 | TRBV10-1 | NA | 13 | NA | TGCGCCAGCATTGACAGCCCTACCGGGGAGCTGTTTTTT | CASIDSPTGELFF
TRBJ1-5 | TRBV18 | NA | 16 | NA | TGTGCCAGCTCACCACCGGGGGGGGAGGCCAATCAGCCCCAGCATTTT | CASSPPGGEANQPQHF
TRBJ2-6 | TRBV11-2 | NA | 16 | NA | TGTGCCAGCAGCTTAAACTTAGACTCTGGGGCCAACGTCCTGACTTTC | CASSLNLDSGANVLTF
TRBJ2-1 | TRBV15 | NA | 16 | NA | TGTGCCACCAGTGCCCGGGACGAACGCTCCTACAATGAGCAGTTCTTC | CATSARDERSYNEQFF
TRBJ2-1 | TRBV29-1 | NA | 14 | NA | TGCAGCGTTGAACAGGGAGACTCCTACAATGAGCAGTTCTTC | CSVEQGDSYNEQFF
TRBJ2-7 | TRBV18 | TRBD1 | 14 | once | TGTGCCAGCTCACTACAGGGGGGCGACTACGAGCAGTACTTC | CASSLQGGDYEQYF
TRBJ2-1 | TRBV5-5 | NA | 15 | NA | TGTGCCAGCAGCTTGGTAACTAGCCTGGACAATGAGCAGTTCTTC | CASSLVTSLDNEQFF
TRBJ1-2 | TRBV21-1 | NA | 17 | NA | TGTGCCAGCAGCAAAAGTAGACAGGGCATTCGTTCGTATGGCTACACCTTC | CASSKSRQGIRSYGYTF
TRBJ1-1 | TRBV25-1 | NA | 14 | NA | TGTGCCAGCAGTGATTCTTGGGGAACTGCTGAAGCTTTCTTT | CASSDSWGTAEAFF
TRBJ1-4 | TRBV10-1 | NA | 13 | NA | TGCGCCAGCAGTGAGTCGGAGGTTGGAAAACTGTTTTTT | CASSESEVGKLFF
TRBJ2-7 | TRBV20-1 | NA | 10 | NA | TGCAGTGCCCAACCCTACGAGCAGTACTTC | CSAQPYEQYF
TRBJ2-7 | TRBV2 | TRBD2 | 16 | NA | TGTGCCAGCAGAAGGACCCCCGGGACTAGCGGTTACGAGCAGTACTTC | CASRRTPGTSGYEQYF